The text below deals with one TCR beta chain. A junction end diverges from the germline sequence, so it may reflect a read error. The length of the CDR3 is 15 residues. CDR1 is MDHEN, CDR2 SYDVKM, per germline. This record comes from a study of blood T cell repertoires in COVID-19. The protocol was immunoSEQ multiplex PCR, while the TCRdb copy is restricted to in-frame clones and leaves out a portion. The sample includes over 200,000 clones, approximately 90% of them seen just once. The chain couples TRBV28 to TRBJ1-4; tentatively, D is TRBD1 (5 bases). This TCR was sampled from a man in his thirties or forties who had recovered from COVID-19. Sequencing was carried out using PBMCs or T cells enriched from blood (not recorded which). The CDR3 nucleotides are TGTGCCAGCAGTTATAGGTCCGGGACTAGTGAAAAACTGTTTTTT. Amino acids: CASSYRSGTSEKLFF.